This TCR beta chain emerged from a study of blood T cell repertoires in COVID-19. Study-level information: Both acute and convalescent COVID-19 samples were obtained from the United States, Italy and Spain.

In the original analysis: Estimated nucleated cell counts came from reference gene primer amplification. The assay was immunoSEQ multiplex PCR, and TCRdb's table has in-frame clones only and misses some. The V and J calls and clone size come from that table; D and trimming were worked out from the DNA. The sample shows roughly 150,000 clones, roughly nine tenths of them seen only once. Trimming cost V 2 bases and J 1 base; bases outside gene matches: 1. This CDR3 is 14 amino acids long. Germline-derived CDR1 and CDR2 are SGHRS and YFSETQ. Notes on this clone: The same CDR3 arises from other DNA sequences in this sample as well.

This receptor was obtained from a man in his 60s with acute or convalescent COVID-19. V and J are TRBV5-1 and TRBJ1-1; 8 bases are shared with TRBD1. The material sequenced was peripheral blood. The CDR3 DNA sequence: TGCGCCAGCAGCTTTGGACAGGGGAACACTGAAGCTTTCTTT. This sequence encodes CASSFGQGNTEAFF. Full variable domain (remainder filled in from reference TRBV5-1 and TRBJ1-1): KAGVTQTPRYLIKTRGQQVTLSCSPISGHRSVSWYQQTPGQGLQFLFEYFSETQRNKGNFPGRFSGRQFSNSRSEMNVSTLELGDSALYLCASSFGQGNTEAFFGQGTRLTVV.